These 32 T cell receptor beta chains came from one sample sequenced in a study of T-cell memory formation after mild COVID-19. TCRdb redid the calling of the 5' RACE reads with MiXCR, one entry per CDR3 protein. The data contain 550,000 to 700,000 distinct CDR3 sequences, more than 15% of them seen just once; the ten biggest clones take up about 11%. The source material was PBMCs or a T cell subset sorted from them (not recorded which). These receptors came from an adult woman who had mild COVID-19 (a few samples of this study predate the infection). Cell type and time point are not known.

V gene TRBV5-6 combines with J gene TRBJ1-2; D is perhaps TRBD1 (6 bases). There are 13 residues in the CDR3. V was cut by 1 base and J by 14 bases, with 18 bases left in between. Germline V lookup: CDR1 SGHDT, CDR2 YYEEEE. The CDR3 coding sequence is TGTGCCAGCAGCTTGATATCGGGAGGGACACGAACCTTC. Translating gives CASSLISGGTRTF.

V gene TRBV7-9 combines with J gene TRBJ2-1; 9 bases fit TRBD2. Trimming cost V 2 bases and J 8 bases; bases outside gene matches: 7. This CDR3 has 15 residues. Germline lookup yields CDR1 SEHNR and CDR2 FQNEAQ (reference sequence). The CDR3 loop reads CASSLSGSGSHEQFF. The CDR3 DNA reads TGTGCCAGCAGCTTAAGCGGTAGCGGGAGCCATGAGCAGTTCTTC.

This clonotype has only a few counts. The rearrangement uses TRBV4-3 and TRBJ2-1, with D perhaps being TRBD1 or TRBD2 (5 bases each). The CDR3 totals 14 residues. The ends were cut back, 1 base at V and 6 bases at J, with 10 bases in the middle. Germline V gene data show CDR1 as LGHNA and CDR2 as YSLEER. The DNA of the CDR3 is TGCGCCAGCAGCCAAGCGGGGACCATCAATGAGCAGTTCTTC. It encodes CASSQAGTINEQFF.

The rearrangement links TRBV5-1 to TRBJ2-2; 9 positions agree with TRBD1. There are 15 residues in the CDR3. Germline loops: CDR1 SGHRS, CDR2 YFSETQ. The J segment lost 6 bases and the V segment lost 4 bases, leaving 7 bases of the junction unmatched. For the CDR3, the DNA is TGCGCCAGCAGCAACCGACAGGGGGACCCCGGGGAGCTGTTTTTT. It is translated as CASSNRQGDPGELFF.

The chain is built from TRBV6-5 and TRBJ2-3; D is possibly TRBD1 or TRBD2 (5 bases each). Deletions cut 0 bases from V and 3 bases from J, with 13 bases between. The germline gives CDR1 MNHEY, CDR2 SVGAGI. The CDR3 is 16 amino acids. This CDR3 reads CASSYSGDPRTDTQYF. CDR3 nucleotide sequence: TGTGCCAGCAGTTACTCGGGGGATCCGAGGACAGATACGCAGTATTTT.

The CDR3 DNA is TGTGCCAGCAGAGGACTAGCGGGAGTCAATGAGCAGTTCTTC. Translating gives CASRGLAGVNEQFF. The chain combines TRBV12-3 or TRBV12-4 with TRBJ2-1, with TRBD2 matching 13 bases. This CDR3 is built from 14 residues. Trimming at V came to 6 bases and at J to 6 bases, leaving 2 bases not matched to a gene.

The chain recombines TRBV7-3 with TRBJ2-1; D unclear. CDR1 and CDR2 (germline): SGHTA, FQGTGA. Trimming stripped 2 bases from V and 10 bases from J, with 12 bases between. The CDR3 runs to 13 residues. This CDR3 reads CASSLLAFQEQFF. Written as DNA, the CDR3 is TGTGCCAGCAGCTTATTGGCCTTTCAGGAGCAGTTCTTC.

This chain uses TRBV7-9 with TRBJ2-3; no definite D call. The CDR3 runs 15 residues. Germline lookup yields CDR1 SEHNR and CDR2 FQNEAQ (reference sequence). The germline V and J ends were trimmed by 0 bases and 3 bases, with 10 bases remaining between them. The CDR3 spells CASSLALLGTDTQYF. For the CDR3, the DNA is TGTGCCAGCAGCTTAGCGCTCCTGGGGACAGATACGCAGTATTTT. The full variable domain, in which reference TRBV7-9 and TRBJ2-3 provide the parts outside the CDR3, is DTGVSQNPRHKITKRGQNVTFRCDPISEHNRLYWYRQTLGQGPEFLTYFQNEAQLEKSRLLSDRFSAERPKGSFSTLEIQRTEQGDSAMYLCASSLALLGTDTQYFGPGTRLTVL.

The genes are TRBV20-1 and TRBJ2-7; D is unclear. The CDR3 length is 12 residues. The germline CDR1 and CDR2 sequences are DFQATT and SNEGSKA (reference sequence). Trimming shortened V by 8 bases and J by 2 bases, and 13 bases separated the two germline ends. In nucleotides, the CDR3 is TGCAGTATGTACAAGGGTACCTACGAGCAGTACTTC. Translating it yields CSMYKGTYEQYF.

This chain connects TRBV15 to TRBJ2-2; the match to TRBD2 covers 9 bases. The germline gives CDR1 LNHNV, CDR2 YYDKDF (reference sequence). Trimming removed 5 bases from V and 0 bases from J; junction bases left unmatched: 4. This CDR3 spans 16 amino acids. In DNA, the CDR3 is TGTGCCACCAGCCCCTTAGCGGGAGCGAACACCGGGGAGCTGTTTTTT. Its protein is CATSPLAGANTGELFF.

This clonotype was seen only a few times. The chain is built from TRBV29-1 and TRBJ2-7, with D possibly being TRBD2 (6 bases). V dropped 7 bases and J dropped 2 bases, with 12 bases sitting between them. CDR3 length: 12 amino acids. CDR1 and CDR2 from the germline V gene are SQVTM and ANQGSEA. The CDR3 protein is CSAETRTYEQYF. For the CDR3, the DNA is TGCAGCGCCGAGACTAGAACCTACGAGCAGTACTTC.

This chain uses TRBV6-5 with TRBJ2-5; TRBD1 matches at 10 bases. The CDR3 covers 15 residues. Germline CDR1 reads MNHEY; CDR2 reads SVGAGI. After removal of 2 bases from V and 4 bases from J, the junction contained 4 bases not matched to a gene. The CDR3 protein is CASSYGDRGSETQYF. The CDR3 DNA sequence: TGTGCCAGCAGTTACGGGGACAGGGGATCAGAGACCCAGTACTTC.

The CDR3 reads CSVGGGVDTEAFF. The CDR3 bases are TGCAGCGTTGGGGGGGGAGTTGACACTGAAGCTTTCTTT. The chain combines TRBV29-1 with TRBJ1-1; TRBD1 might be the D (5 bases). This CDR3 spans 13 amino acids. V lost 4 bases to trimming and J lost 3 bases, with 12 bases between them. Germline CDR1 is SQVTM and CDR2 is ANQGSEA.

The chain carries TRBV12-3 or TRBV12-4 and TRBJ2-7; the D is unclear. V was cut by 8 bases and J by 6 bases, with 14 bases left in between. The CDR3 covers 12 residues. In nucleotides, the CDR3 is TGTGCCAGCGGAACAACCCCCTCCGAGCAGTACTTC. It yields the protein CASGTTPSEQYF.

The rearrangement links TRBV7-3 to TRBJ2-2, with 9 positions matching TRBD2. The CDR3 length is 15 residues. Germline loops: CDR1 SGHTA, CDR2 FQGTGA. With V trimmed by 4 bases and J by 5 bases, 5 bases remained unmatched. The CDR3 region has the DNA TGTGCCAGCAGCTCGACCCTAGCGGGGACCGGGGAGCTGTTTTTT. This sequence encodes CASSSTLAGTGELFF.

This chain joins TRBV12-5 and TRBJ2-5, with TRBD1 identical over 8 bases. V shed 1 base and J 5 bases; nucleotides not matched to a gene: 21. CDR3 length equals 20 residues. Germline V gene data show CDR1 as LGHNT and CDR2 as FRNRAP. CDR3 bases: TGTGCTAGTGGTTTGGCCTCTTGGGGCGACAGGGGATTTAAGAAGGAGACCCAGTACTTC. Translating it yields CASGLASWGDRGFKKETQYF.

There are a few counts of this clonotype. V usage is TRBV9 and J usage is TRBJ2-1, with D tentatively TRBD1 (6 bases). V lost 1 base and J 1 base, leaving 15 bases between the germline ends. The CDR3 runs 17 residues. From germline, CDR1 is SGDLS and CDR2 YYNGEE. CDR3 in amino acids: CASSVLSQQGSYNEQFF. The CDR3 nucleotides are TGTGCCAGCAGCGTACTGAGTCAGCAGGGGTCCTACAATGAGCAGTTCTTC.

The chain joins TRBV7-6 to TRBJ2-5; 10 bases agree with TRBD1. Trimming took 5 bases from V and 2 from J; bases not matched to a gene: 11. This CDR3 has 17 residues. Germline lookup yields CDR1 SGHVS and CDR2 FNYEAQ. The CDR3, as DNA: TGTGCCAGCAGCCCGAGGGGTGGGACAGGGGAACAAGAGACCCAGTACTTC. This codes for CASSPRGGTGEQETQYF.

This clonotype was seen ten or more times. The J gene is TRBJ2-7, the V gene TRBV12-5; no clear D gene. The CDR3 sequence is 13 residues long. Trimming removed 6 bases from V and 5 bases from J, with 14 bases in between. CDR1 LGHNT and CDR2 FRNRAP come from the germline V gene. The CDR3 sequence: CASGARLFHEQYF. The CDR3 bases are TGTGCTAGTGGCGCCCGGCTTTTCCACGAGCAGTACTTC.

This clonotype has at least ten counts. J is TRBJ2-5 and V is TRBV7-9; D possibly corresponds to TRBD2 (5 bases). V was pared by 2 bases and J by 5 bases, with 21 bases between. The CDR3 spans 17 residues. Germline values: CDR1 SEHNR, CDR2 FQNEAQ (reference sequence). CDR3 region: CASSLREVLLGGETQYF. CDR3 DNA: TGTGCCAGCAGCTTAAGAGAAGTCCTCCTAGGCGGGGAGACCCAGTACTTC.

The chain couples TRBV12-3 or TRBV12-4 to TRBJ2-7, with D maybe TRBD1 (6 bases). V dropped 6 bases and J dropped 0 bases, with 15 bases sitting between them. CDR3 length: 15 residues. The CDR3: CASSRGDTVSYEQYF. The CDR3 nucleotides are TGTGCCAGCAGCCGAGGGGACACAGTCTCCTACGAGCAGTACTTC.

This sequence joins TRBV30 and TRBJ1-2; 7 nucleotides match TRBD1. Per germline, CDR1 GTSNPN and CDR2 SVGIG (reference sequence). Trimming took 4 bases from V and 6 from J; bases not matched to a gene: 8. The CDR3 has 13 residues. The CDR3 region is CAWNGQAYDGYTF. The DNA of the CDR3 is TGTGCCTGGAACGGACAGGCCTATGATGGCTACACCTTC.

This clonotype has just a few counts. The CDR3 loop reads CASSFGDNEQFF. CDR3 nucleotide sequence: TGCGCCAGCAGCTTCGGGGACAATGAGCAGTTCTTC. The V and J genes are TRBV5-1 and TRBJ2-1; D may be TRBD2 (5 bases). Trimming shortened V by 2 bases and J by 5 bases, and 5 bases separated the two germline ends. Looked up from germline, CDR1 is SGHRS and CDR2 is YFSETQ. This CDR3 is 12 amino acids long.

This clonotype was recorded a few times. CDR3 sequence (DNA): TGTGCCAGCAGCTTAGCTACGGGACAGCGCACAGATACGCAGTATTTT. Encoded protein: CASSLATGQRTDTQYF. J is TRBJ2-3 and V is TRBV7-9; 7 nucleotides line up with TRBD1. Looked up from germline, CDR1 is SEHNR and CDR2 is FQNEAQ (reference sequence). V gave up 0 bases and J gave up 1 base; unmatched junction bases: 4. This CDR3 has 16 residues. The full variable domain, with the rest looked up from reference TRBV7-9 and TRBJ2-3, is DTGVSQNPRHKITKRGQNVTFRCDPISEHNRLYWYRQTLGQGPEFLTYFQNEAQLEKSRLLSDRFSAERPKGSFSTLEIQRTEQGDSAMYLCASSLATGQRTDTQYFGPGTRLTVL.

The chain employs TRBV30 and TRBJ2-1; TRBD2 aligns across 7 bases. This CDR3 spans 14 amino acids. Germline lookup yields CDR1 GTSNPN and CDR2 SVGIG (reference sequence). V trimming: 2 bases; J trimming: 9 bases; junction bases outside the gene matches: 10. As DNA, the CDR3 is TGTGCCTGGAGTAGTCTAGCGGCAGTGGGTGAGCAGTTCTTC. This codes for CAWSSLAAVGEQFF.

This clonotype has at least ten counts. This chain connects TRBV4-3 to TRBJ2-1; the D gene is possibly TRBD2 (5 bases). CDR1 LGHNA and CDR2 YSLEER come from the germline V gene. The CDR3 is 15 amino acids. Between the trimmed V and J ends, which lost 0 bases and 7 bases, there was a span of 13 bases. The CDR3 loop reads CASSQDFSGRNEQFF. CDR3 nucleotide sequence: TGCGCCAGCAGCCAAGATTTCTCGGGAAGAAATGAGCAGTTCTTC.

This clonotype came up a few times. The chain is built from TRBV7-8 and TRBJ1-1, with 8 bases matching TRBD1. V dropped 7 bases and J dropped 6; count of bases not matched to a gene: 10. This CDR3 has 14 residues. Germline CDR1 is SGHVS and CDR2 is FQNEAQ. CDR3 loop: CASTEIGRGPEAFF. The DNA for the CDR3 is TGTGCCAGCACCGAAATTGGCAGGGGGCCTGAAGCTTTCTTT.

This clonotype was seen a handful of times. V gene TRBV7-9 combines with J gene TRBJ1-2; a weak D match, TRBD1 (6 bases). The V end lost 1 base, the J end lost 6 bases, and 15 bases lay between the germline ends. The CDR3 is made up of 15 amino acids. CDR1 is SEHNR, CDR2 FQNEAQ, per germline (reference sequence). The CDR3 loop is CASSLGFWGQDGYTF. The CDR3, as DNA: TGTGCCAGCAGCTTAGGATTTTGGGGGCAGGATGGCTACACCTTC.

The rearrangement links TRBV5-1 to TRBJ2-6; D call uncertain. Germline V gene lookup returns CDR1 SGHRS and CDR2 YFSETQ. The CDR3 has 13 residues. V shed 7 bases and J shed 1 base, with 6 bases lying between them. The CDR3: CASQSSGANVLTF. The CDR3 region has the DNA TGCGCCAGCCAGAGTTCTGGGGCCAACGTCCTGACTTTC.

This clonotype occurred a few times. Written as DNA, the CDR3 is TGTGCCAGCAGCTGGACCGGGACAGGACGATCCTACAATGAGCAGTTCTTC. As protein: CASSWTGTGRSYNEQFF. The chain carries TRBV7-2 and TRBJ2-1; 8 nucleotides align to TRBD1. The CDR3 spans 17 residues. CDR1 and CDR2 from the germline V gene are SGHTA and FQGNSA. With V trimmed by 4 bases and J by 1 base, 9 bases remained unmatched.

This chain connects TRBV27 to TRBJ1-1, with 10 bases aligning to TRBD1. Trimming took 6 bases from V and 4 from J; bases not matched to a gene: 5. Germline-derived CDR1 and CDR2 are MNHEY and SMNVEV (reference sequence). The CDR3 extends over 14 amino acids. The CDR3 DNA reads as TGTGCCAGCAGGCTAGGGGACAGGGGCACTGAAGCTTTCTTT. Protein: CASRLGDRGTEAFF.

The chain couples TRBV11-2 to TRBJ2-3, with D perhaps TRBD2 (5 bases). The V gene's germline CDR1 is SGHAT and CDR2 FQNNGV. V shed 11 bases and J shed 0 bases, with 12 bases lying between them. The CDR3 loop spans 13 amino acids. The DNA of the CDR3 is TGTGCCGGCGGGCCCCGCAGCACAGATACGCAGTATTTT. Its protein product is CAGGPRSTDTQYF.